This T cell receptor (beta chain) emerged from a study of blood T cells in healthy people across ages. Every donor contributed approximately 10 milliliters of peripheral blood by blood draw. At least 5 micrograms of total RNA were extracted per sample. The use of a sample-barcoded 5' primer and a J-beta primer mix characterized a second PCR of 7 to 11 cycles. Paired-end reads containing CDR3 totaled no fewer than 2.5 million for each sample. MiXCR, applied by TCRdb to the 5' RACE reads, yields one record per CDR3 protein. The sample includes approximately 770,000 distinct CDR3 sequences, over 45% seen only once; the top ten take about 20%. The V gene's germline CDR1 is SEHNR and CDR2 FQNEAQ (reference sequence). Trimming cost V 5 bases and J 14 bases; bases outside gene matches: 9. This CDR3 comprises 12 residues.

The sequencing input was blood. This chain uses TRBV7-9 with TRBJ2-1, with 7 bases identical to TRBD1. The sequence came from a man aged 25 to 45 in good health. This CDR3 is CASSQERGRKFF. The CDR3, as DNA: TGTGCCAGCAGCCAGGAGAGGGGGCGCAAGTTCTTC.